This passage covers 23 T cell receptor beta chains from one sample sequenced in a study of blood T cell repertoires in COVID-19. Clones were sequenced by immunoSEQ multiplex PCR, and TCRdb holds only the in-frame ones, with some missing. The data show approximately 260,000 clones, 70% to 90% seen once. Sequenced material: peripheral blood. The receptors shown here come from a woman aged 40 to 55 with acute or convalescent COVID-19.

In its sample, this clone was seen once. This chain uses TRBV6-1 with TRBJ1-2; 7 positions match TRBD1. Per germline, CDR1 MNHNS and CDR2 SASEGT. Germline trimming cut 2 bases from V and 4 bases from J; bases unmatched to any gene: 10. This CDR3 comprises 16 residues. CDR3 in DNA: TGTGCCAGCAGTGAAAGGGCACGGGACAGTAGCTATGGCTACACCTTC. Protein: CASSERARDSSYGYTF.

The chain couples TRBV10-3 to TRBJ1-2; 9 bases align to TRBD1. V was pared by 7 bases and J by 5 bases, with 5 bases of the junction left unmatched. This CDR3 has 13 residues. Germline V lookup: CDR1 ENHRY, CDR2 SYGVKD. As DNA, the CDR3 is TGTGCCATCACAGTGGACAGGGGATATGGCTACACCTTC. Protein: CAITVDRGYGYTF.

The rearrangement links TRBV15 to TRBJ2-1; 9 bases line up with TRBD1. This CDR3 comprises 14 residues. Germline V CDR1 and CDR2: LNHNV, YYDKDF (reference sequence). J was trimmed by 8 bases and V by 3 bases; bases with no gene match: 5. CDR3 region: CATSSRTGDYEQFF. CDR3 nucleotides: TGTGCCACCAGCAGCCGGACAGGGGACTATGAGCAGTTCTTC.

This clone was seen a handful of times. The rearrangement joins TRBV23-1 to TRBJ2-7; TRBD1 might be the D (6 bases). TRBV23-1 is known as an ORF, though its function is uncertain. V shed 4 bases and J shed 0 bases, with 19 bases lying between them. The CDR3 totals 17 residues. The CDR3 DNA is TGCGCCAGCAGTCTACGTGGGGAAGAGGACAGCTCCTACGAGCAGTACGTC. This sequence encodes CASSLRGEEDSSYEQYV.

V usage is TRBV11-2 and J usage is TRBJ1-6; D gene unclear. CDR3 length: 13 residues. The V end lost 1 base, the J end lost 9 bases, and 7 bases lay between the germline ends. Germline V gives CDR1 SGHAT, CDR2 FQNNGV. CDR3 amino acids: CASSLGAGSPLHF. CDR3 DNA: TGTGCCAGCAGCTTAGGGGCTGGTTCACCCCTCCACTTT.

DNA of the CDR3: TGTGCCACCAGTGATTTAACCCGAGGTGATACGCAGTATTTT. Its protein product is CATSDLTRGDTQYF. The rearrangement uses TRBV24-1 and TRBJ2-3; unclear D gene. CDR3 size: 14 residues. V was cut by 1 base and J by 6 bases, with 10 bases left in between. Germline loops: CDR1 KGHDR, CDR2 SFDVKD.

The rearrangement joins TRBV5-5 to TRBJ2-1; no reliable D call. The germline V gene has CDR1 SGHKS and CDR2 YYEKEE (reference sequence). The CDR3 is 17 amino acids. V was clipped by 3 bases and J by 3 bases, with 19 bases between them. The CDR3 region has the DNA TGTGCCAGCAGCTCAATAACCTCCGGGTCTGACTACAATGAGCAGTTCTTC. Translated, it gives CASSSITSGSDYNEQFF.

This rearrangement joins TRBV25-1 to TRBJ2-1, with TRBD2 matching 13 bases. This CDR3 is 14 amino acids long. CDR1 and CDR2 from the germline V gene are MGHDK and SYGVNS. The trim removed 8 bases at V and 7 bases at J, leaving 5 bases unmatched. CDR3 in amino acids: CASVLAGGPNEQFF. The CDR3 region has the DNA TGTGCCAGCGTACTAGCGGGGGGGCCAAATGAGCAGTTCTTC.

The chain links TRBV19 to TRBJ1-5, with TRBD1 as a possible D gene (5 bases). This CDR3 region has 15 residues. Trimming stripped 7 bases from V and 0 bases from J, with 13 bases between. CDR1 and CDR2 from the germline V gene are LNHDA and SQIVND (reference sequence). The CDR3 sequence: CASTEGAYSNQPQHF. The CDR3 nucleotides read TGTGCCAGTACTGAAGGGGCCTATAGCAATCAGCCCCAGCATTTT.

The DNA for the CDR3 is TGTGCCAGCAGCTTAGAGACAGGGGGTTTCGAGACCCAGTACTTC. This translates into CASSLETGGFETQYF. V is TRBV7-9 and J is TRBJ2-5, with 9 positions matching TRBD1. V lost 1 base to trimming and J lost 5 bases; unmatched junction nucleotides: 5. Germline CDR1 and CDR2: SEHNR and FQNEAQ (reference sequence). The CDR3 spans 15 residues.

This chain uses TRBV11-2 with TRBJ1-1, with a possible D match to TRBD1 (5 bases). This CDR3 region has 14 residues. Germline assignment: CDR1 SGHAT and CDR2 FQNNGV. V lost 6 bases to trimming and J lost 5 bases, with 16 bases between them. This CDR3 reads CASRAQARETEAFF. The CDR3 DNA follows: TGTGCCAGCAGAGCACAGGCTCGAGAGACTGAAGCTTTCTTT.

The table lists this clone with a few counts. This chain connects TRBV24-1 to TRBJ1-4; 10 bases agree with TRBD1. V dropped 4 bases and J dropped 8; count of bases not matched to a gene: 9. Germline V gene sequence: CDR1 KGHDR, CDR2 SFDVKD. The CDR3 extends over 16 amino acids. The CDR3 here is CATSDQGQGGGEKLFF. CDR3 nucleotide sequence: TGTGCCACCAGTGACCAAGGACAGGGGGGAGGCGAAAAACTGTTTTTT.

The chain combines TRBV11-2 with TRBJ2-7; no clear D. The CDR3 consists of 15 residues. CDR1 and CDR2 (germline): SGHAT, FQNNGV. V was shortened by 5 bases and J by 0 bases, with 14 bases between the two germline ends. The CDR3 reads CASSPETESSYEQYV. CDR3 bases: TGTGCCAGCAGCCCAGAGACTGAAAGCTCCTACGAGCAGTACGTC.

The rearrangement joins TRBV5-1 to TRBJ1-1; 7 nucleotides line up with TRBD1. J gave up 5 bases and V 3 bases, and 10 bases lay outside the gene matches. There are 15 residues in the CDR3. Germline V gives CDR1 SGHRS, CDR2 YFSETQ. The CDR3 protein is CASSWREGARTEAFF. The CDR3 region has the DNA TGCGCCAGCAGCTGGCGGGAGGGGGCCAGGACTGAAGCTTTCTTT.

This sequence joins TRBV7-2 and TRBJ2-2, with D tentatively TRBD1 (5 bases). The V gene lost 2 bases and the J gene lost 6 bases, with 13 bases spanning the gap. The CDR3 is 15 amino acids. Germline V gene sequence: CDR1 SGHTA, CDR2 FQGNSA. The CDR3 DNA sequence: TGTGCCAGCAGCTTACAGGGCCCTTGGGCCGGGGAGCTGTTTTTT. Its protein is CASSLQGPWAGELFF.

The gene calls are TRBV6-5 and TRBJ1-2, with 7 bases lining up with TRBD1. Germline CDR1 MNHEY, CDR2 SVGAGI. Losses at the gene ends were 7 bases for V and 12 bases for J; bases not matched to a gene: 8. This CDR3 has 11 residues. CDR3 sequence reads: CASTQGGGHTF. The DNA for the CDR3 is TGTGCCAGCACCCAAGGAGGGGGCCACACCTTC.

A remark on this clone: This sample also contains other DNA sequences that code for the same CDR3. CDR3 residues: CAWDRVNEQFF. DNA of the CDR3: TGTGCCTGGGACAGGGTCAATGAGCAGTTCTTC. This sequence joins TRBV30 and TRBJ2-1; TRBD1 agrees at 7 bases. The CDR3 spans 11 residues. Germline trimming cut 5 bases from V and 6 bases from J; bases unmatched to any gene: 1. The germline CDR1 and CDR2 sequences are GTSNPN and SVGIG (reference sequence). The full variable domain, completed using reference TRBV30 and TRBJ2-1, is SQTIHQWPATLVQPVGSPLSLECTVEGTSNPNLYWYRQAAGRGLQLLFYSVGIGQISSEVPQNLSASRPQDRQFILSSKKLLLSDSGFYLCAWDRVNEQFFGPGTRLTVL.

V and J are TRBV4-1 and TRBJ1-4; a possible D gene is TRBD1 (5 bases). Germline values: CDR1 MGHRA, CDR2 YSYEKL. CDR3 size: 15 residues. V gave up 4 bases and J gave up 2 bases, with 11 bases separating them. In DNA form, the CDR3 reads TGCGCCAGCAGCCTAACAGGTCCTACTAATGAAAAACTGTTTTTT. Its translation is CASSLTGPTNEKLFF.

Written as DNA, the CDR3 is TGTGCCACCCGGACAGCCCGACCCTACGAGCAGTACGTC. Amino acids: CATRTARPYEQYV. V is TRBV2 and J is TRBJ2-7, with D possibly matching TRBD1 (6 bases). V lost 10 bases and J 2 bases, leaving 15 bases between the germline ends. This CDR3 comprises 13 residues. Germline V lookup: CDR1 SNHLY, CDR2 FYNNEI.

The genes are TRBV2 and TRBJ2-5; weak D call: TRBD2 (5 bases). This CDR3 contains 13 residues. CDR1 and CDR2 from the germline V gene are SNHLY and FYNNEI. Trimming left V 2 bases short and J 5 bases short, with 9 bases between. The CDR3 is CASSELALETQYF. The CDR3 DNA reads as TGTGCCAGCAGTGAACTAGCTCTGGAGACCCAGTACTTC.

The V gene is TRBV5-4, the J gene TRBJ1-1, with D hard to call. Germline V gives CDR1 SGHNT, CDR2 YYREEE (reference sequence). The CDR3 runs 15 residues. V gave up 0 bases and J gave up 5 bases, with 14 bases separating them. CDR3: CASSLGAGEWTEAFF. The CDR3, as DNA: TGTGCCAGCAGCTTGGGGGCCGGGGAGTGGACTGAAGCTTTCTTT.

The genes are TRBV7-9 and TRBJ2-4, with 12 bases that match TRBD1. J gave up 3 bases and V 3 bases, and 3 bases lay outside the gene matches. The CDR3 spans 16 residues. Germline V lookup: CDR1 SEHNR, CDR2 FQNEAQ (reference sequence). The CDR3 region has the DNA TGTGCCAGCAGCTTGGGACAGGGGGCGGACAAAAACATTCAGTACTTC. It yields the protein CASSLGQGADKNIQYF.

V gene TRBV5-1 combines with J gene TRBJ1-2; D is undetermined. Per germline, CDR1 SGHRS and CDR2 YFSETQ. V was cut by 1 base and J by 5 bases, with 21 bases left in between. The CDR3 totals 17 residues. The chain's CDR3 is CASSLSIGPGASYGYTF. The CDR3 DNA sequence: TGCGCCAGCAGCTTGTCAATTGGCCCTGGTGCAAGTTATGGCTACACCTTC.